What follows are 23 T cell receptor beta chains derived from one specimen sequenced in a study of OX40 agonist ivuxolimab in advanced cancers. The method was immunoSEQ multiplex PCR; TCRdb's version includes in-frame clones alone and lacks a portion of them. This table has some 60,000 clones, approximately 91% appearing once. This specimen was CD4+ or CD8+ T cells sorted from blood, taken in a trial of the OX40 agonist ivuxolimab. The source is an adult with an advanced solid tumor such as melanoma, head and neck, liver or kidney cancer.

CDR3 residues: CASSLVAGGSQETQYF. The DNA for the CDR3 is TGTGCCAGCAGTTTAGTAGCGGGGGGTTCACAAGAGACCCAGTACTTC. The rearrangement joins TRBV27 to TRBJ2-5; 10 bases are shared with TRBD2. In germline, CDR1 is MNHEY, CDR2 SMNVEV (reference sequence). This CDR3 comprises 16 residues. V shed 2 bases, J shed 2 bases, and the junction held 5 bases outside the gene matches.

This clone was counted only a few times. V gene TRBV19 combines with J gene TRBJ1-2; D gene uncertain. The CDR3 has 15 residues. In germline, CDR1 is LNHDA, CDR2 SQIVND (reference sequence). V shed 8 bases and J shed 4 bases, with 20 bases lying between them. CDR3 residues: CASVAVGEFGYGYTF. The CDR3 coding sequence is TGTGCCAGTGTTGCCGTCGGGGAGTTTGGCTATGGCTACACCTTC.

The rearrangement uses TRBV11-1 and TRBJ2-4; D not resolved. From germline, CDR1 is SGHAT and CDR2 FQDESV (reference sequence). Trimming took off 0 bases at V and 6 bases at J, with 15 bases between the two ends. The CDR3 has 16 amino acids. The CDR3 bases are TGTGCCAGCAGCTTAGCGCACAGTCCAGGCGGAAACATTCAGTACTTC. Translated, it gives CASSLAHSPGGNIQYF.

V and J are TRBV27 and TRBJ2-1; D ambiguous. CDR1 is MNHEY and CDR2 is SMNVEV in the germline V gene (reference sequence). There are 14 residues in the CDR3. V was trimmed by 3 bases and J by 1 base, leaving 7 bases between them. The CDR3: CASSFEESYNEQFF. The CDR3 DNA is TGTGCCAGCAGTTTTGAAGAGTCCTACAATGAGCAGTTCTTC.

The chain carries TRBV9 and TRBJ1-4, with 7 positions matching TRBD1. V dropped 4 bases and J dropped 5; count of bases not matched to a gene: 5. Germline V gene sequence: CDR1 SGDLS, CDR2 YYNGEE. This CDR3 is 14 amino acids long. The CDR3 DNA reads TGTGCCAGCAGCACAGGGGCCCCGAATGAAAAACTGTTTTTT. It translates to CASSTGAPNEKLFF.

V usage is TRBV2 and J usage is TRBJ1-2; 7 bases are shared with TRBD1. Trimming took 6 bases from V and 5 from J; bases not matched to a gene: 6. The CDR3 sequence is 13 residues long. Germline values: CDR1 SNHLY, CDR2 FYNNEI. As DNA, the CDR3 is TGTGCCAGCAGGACAGGGAAACCTTATGGCTACACCTTC. It specifies CASRTGKPYGYTF.

J is TRBJ2-1 and V is TRBV27; 14 positions match TRBD2. The germline CDR1 and CDR2 sequences are MNHEY and SMNVEV (reference sequence). V dropped 3 bases and J dropped 0; count of bases not matched to a gene: 4. The CDR3 has 18 amino acids. CDR3: CASSLGTSGGHSYNEQFF. The CDR3 coding sequence is TGTGCCAGCAGTTTGGGGACTAGCGGGGGCCACTCCTACAATGAGCAGTTCTTC.

J is TRBJ2-7 and V is TRBV11-2; 8 positions match TRBD1. Per the germline V gene, CDR1 is SGHAT and CDR2 is FQNNGV. CDR3 size: 15 residues. With 4 bases clipped from V and 2 bases from J, the junction kept 7 bases outside the gene matches. The CDR3 region has the DNA TGTGCCAGCAGCTGGACCGGGACAGGTACCTACGAGCAGTACTTC. Its protein product is CASSWTGTGTYEQYF.

The chain links TRBV7-6 to TRBJ1-3; 10 positions agree with TRBD1. The V segment lost 3 bases and the J segment 1 base; nucleotides outside the gene matches: 9. This CDR3 region has 18 residues. Germline loops: CDR1 SGHVS, CDR2 FNYEAQ. Here the CDR3 DNA reads TGTGCCAGCAGCTTCGGACAGGGGGACAGTTTTTCTGGAAACACCATATATTTT. Its protein is CASSFGQGDSFSGNTIYF.

V gene TRBV6-1 combines with J gene TRBJ2-1; D not resolved. Germline V gene sequence: CDR1 MNHNS, CDR2 SASEGT. The V gene lost 6 bases and the J gene lost 1 base, with 13 bases spanning the gap. The CDR3 spans 15 residues. CDR3 nucleotide sequence: TGTGCCAGCAGCTTTACCGGGCCTTCCTACAATGAGCAGTTCTTC. Amino acid sequence: CASSFTGPSYNEQFF.

The rearrangement uses TRBV4-1 and TRBJ1-2; the D is unclear. V was trimmed by 2 bases and J by 3 bases, leaving 19 bases between them. CDR1 is MGHRA, CDR2 YSYEKL, per germline. The CDR3 is 17 residues long. CDR3 nucleotide sequence: TGCGCCAGCAGCCAAACTACTATCTGGGTTAAGGACTATGGCTACACCTTC. Translating it yields CASSQTTIWVKDYGYTF.

This clone was counted a few times. This chain links TRBV9 with TRBJ2-2; D possibly uses TRBD1 or TRBD2 (5 bases each). Trimming removed 5 bases from V and 11 bases from J, with 7 bases in between. This CDR3 comprises 10 residues. Germline assignment: CDR1 SGDLS and CDR2 YYNGEE. The CDR3 loop is CASSGGELFF. The CDR3 DNA is TGTGCCAGCAGTGGGGGAGAGCTGTTTTTT.

The rearrangement uses TRBV18 and TRBJ2-1, with D unclear. The V gene's germline CDR1 is KGHSH and CDR2 LQKENI. With 3 bases removed from V and 7 bases from J, the gap between germline ends came to 7 bases. The CDR3 sequence is 12 residues long. This chain's CDR3 is CASSPPENEQFF. CDR3 bases: TGTGCCAGCTCACCCCCTGAGAATGAGCAGTTCTTC.

This chain links TRBV19 with TRBJ2-7; TRBD1 matches 7 bases. CDR3 size: 15 residues. Germline CDR1 LNHDA, CDR2 SQIVND (reference sequence). V lost 4 bases, J lost 2 bases, and 8 bases stayed unmatched. DNA of the CDR3: TGTGCCAGTAGTAGTCCCAGGGGACAGCCCTACGAGCAGTACTTC. Amino acid sequence: CASSSPRGQPYEQYF.

This chain connects TRBV4-2 to TRBJ2-1, with 8 bases matching TRBD1. The germline V gene has CDR1 LGHNA and CDR2 YNFKEQ. The CDR3 extends over 12 amino acids. The V segment lost 4 bases and the J segment 8 bases; nucleotides outside the gene matches: 1. The CDR3 here is CASSPQGDEQFF. The CDR3 DNA is TGTGCCAGCAGCCCACAGGGGGATGAGCAGTTCTTC.

This chain links TRBV19 with TRBJ1-1; weak D call: TRBD1 (5 bases). Germline CDR1 LNHDA, CDR2 SQIVND (reference sequence). Trimming left V 10 bases short and J 3 bases short, with 18 bases between. CDR3 length: 14 amino acids. The CDR3 protein is CATHSGAAYTEAFF. CDR3 coding DNA: TGTGCCACTCATAGCGGGGCAGCGTACACTGAAGCTTTCTTT.

The chain recombines TRBV25-1 with TRBJ2-5; no reliable D call. This CDR3 region has 15 residues. From germline, CDR1 is MGHDK and CDR2 SYGVNS. V was trimmed by 6 bases and J by 1 base, leaving 15 bases between them. The chain's CDR3 is CASSPSPGSQETQYF. The CDR3 region has the DNA TGTGCCAGCAGCCCCTCCCCTGGCAGCCAAGAGACCCAGTACTTC.

The V and J genes are TRBV6-5 and TRBJ2-2; D is unresolved. This CDR3 contains 11 residues. CDR1 is MNHEY and CDR2 is SVGAGI in the germline V gene. The germline V and J ends were trimmed by 6 bases and 3 bases, with 2 bases remaining between them. CDR3 residues: CASSHTGELFF. The CDR3 DNA follows: TGTGCCAGCAGCCACACCGGGGAGCTGTTTTTT.

V usage is TRBV4-1 and J usage is TRBJ1-4; 8 nucleotides align to TRBD1. This CDR3 contains 15 residues. V shed 3 bases, J shed 5 bases, and the junction held 5 bases outside the gene matches. Germline V CDR1 and CDR2: MGHRA, YSYEKL. CDR3 nucleotides: TGCGCCAGCAGCCAGTTCCCAGGGGGCAATGAAAAACTGTTTTTT. As protein: CASSQFPGGNEKLFF.

This chain links TRBV2 with TRBJ1-5; 9 bases match TRBD1. CDR1 is SNHLY, CDR2 FYNNEI, per germline. Trimming at V came to 3 bases and at J to 5 bases, leaving 5 bases not matched to a gene. The CDR3 consists of 15 residues. The CDR3 reads CASSDWDREYQPQHF. CDR3 in DNA: TGTGCCAGCAGTGATTGGGACAGGGAATATCAGCCCCAGCATTTT.

The rearrangement uses TRBV5-4 and TRBJ2-2; no definite D call. V was shortened by 6 bases and J by 6 bases, with 9 bases between the two germline ends. Looked up from germline, CDR1 is SGHNT and CDR2 is YYREEE (reference sequence). This CDR3 has 12 amino acids. The CDR3 DNA sequence: TGTGCCAGCATCCTAGACTCCGGGGAGCTGTTTTTT. Encoded protein: CASILDSGELFF.

The chain uses TRBV10-1 and TRBJ2-3; TRBD2 agrees at 10 bases. From germline, CDR1 is WNHNN and CDR2 SYGVQD (reference sequence). The V gene end was trimmed by 4 bases and the J gene end by 5 bases; junction bases not matched to a gene: 9. This CDR3 is 16 amino acids long. CDR3 amino acids: CASSGRLAGLGDTQYF. The CDR3 bases are TGCGCCAGCAGTGGGCGACTAGCGGGCTTGGGAGATACGCAGTATTTT.

This clone was observed a single time. The identical CDR3 is also encoded by other nucleotide sequences in the sample. The chain carries TRBV4-1 and TRBJ2-7; D unclear. V was pared by 0 bases and J by 3 bases, with 3 bases between. Germline V gene lookup returns CDR1 MGHRA and CDR2 YSYEKL. This CDR3 region has 12 residues. CDR3 in amino acids: CASSQDGYEQYF. CDR3 bases: TGCGCCAGCAGCCAAGACGGCTACGAGCAGTACTTC.